The T cell receptor beta chain described here comes from a study of blood T cell repertoires in COVID-19. Study details: Acute-phase and convalescent COVID-19 samples originated in the United States, Italy and Spain. From T cells, B-cell-depleted T cells, or PBMCs came the material, which was cDNA or gDNA.

The germline CDR1 and CDR2 sequences are SGHDN and FVKESK. The CDR3 loop spans 15 amino acids. V was clipped by 4 bases and J by 5 bases, with 17 bases between them. Source study methods: Reference gene primers were amplified, and this amplification served to estimate nucleated cell counts. Using immunoSEQ multiplex PCR, the repertoire was profiled, and TCRdb retains in-frame clones only, with some absent. The D gene and trimming were derived from the DNA, and the V and J assignments and clone size from that table. Of about 53,000 clones in the sample, approximately 90% were seen once. Sequencing used peripheral blood. This sequence joins TRBV14 and TRBJ1-1; perhaps TRBD1 as D (5 bases). The TCR was taken from a man at least 80 years old with acute or convalescent COVID-19. The CDR3, as DNA: TGTGCCAGCAGCCTGCAGACCGGTCGGGGGACTGAAGCTTTCTTT. Encoded protein: CASSLQTGRGTEAFF.